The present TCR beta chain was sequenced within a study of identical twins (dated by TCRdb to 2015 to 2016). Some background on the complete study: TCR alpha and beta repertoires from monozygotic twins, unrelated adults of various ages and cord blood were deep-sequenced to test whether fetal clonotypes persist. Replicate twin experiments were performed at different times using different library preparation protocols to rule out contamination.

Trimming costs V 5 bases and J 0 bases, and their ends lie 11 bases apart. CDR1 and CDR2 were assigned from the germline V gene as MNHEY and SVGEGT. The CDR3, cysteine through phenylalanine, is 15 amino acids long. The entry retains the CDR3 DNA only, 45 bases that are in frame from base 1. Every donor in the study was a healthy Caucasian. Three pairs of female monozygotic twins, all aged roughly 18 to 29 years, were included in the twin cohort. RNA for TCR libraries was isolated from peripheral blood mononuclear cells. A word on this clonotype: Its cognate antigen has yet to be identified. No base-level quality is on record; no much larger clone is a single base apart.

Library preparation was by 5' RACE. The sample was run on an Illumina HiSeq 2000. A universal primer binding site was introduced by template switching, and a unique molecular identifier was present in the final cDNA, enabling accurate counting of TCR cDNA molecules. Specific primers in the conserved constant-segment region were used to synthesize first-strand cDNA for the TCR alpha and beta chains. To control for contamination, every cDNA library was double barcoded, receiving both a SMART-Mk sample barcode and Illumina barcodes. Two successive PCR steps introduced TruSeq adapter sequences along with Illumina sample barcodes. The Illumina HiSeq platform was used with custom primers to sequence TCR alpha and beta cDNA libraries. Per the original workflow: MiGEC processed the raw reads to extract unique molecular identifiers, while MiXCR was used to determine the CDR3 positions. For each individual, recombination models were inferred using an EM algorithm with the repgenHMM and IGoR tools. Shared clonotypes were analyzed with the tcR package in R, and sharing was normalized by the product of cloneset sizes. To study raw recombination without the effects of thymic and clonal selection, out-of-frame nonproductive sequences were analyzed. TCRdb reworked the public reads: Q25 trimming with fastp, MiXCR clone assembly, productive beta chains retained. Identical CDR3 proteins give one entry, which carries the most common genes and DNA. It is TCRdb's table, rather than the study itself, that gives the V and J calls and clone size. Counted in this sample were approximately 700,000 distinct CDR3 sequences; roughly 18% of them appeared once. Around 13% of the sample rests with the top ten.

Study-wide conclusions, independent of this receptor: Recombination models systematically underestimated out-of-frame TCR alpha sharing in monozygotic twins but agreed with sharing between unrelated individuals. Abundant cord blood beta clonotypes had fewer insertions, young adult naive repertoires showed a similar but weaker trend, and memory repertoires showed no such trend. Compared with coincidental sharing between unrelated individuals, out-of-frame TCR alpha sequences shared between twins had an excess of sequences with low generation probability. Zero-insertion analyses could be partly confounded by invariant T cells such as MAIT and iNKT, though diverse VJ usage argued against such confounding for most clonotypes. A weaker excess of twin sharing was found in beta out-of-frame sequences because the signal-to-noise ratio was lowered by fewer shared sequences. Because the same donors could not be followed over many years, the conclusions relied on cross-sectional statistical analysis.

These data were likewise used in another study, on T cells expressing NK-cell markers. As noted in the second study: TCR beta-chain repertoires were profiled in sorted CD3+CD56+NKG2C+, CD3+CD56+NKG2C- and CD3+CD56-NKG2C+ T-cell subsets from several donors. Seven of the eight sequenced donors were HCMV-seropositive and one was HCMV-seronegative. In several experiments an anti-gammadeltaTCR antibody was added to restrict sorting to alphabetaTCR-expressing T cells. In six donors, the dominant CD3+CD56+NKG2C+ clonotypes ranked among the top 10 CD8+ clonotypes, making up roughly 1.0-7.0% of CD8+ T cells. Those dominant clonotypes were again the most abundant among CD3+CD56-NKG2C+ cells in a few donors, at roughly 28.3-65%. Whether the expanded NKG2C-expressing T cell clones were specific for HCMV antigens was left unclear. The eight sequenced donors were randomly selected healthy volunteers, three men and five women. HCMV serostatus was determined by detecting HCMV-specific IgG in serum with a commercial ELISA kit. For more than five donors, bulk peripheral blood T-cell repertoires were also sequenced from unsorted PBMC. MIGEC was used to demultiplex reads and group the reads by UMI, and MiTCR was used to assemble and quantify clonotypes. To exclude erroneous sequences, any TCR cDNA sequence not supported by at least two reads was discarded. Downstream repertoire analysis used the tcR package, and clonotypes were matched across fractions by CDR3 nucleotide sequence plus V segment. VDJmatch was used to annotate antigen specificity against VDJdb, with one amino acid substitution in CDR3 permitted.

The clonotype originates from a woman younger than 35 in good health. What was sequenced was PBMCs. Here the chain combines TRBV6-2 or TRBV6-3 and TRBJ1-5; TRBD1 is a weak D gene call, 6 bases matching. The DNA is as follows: TGTGCCAGCAGTATCGGGACACTTAGCAATCAGCCCCAGCATTTT. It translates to CASSIGTLSNQPQHF.